This T cell receptor beta chain emerged from a study of OX40 agonist ivuxolimab in advanced cancers. Looking at the study overall: Under the entry rules, prior anti-PD-1, anti-PD-L1 or anti-CTLA-4 therapy was allowed, and about 40% had some.

Assay used: immunoSEQ multiplex PCR; TCRdb lists only in-frame clones, some missing. The sample gives about 64,000 clones, around 90% of which show up once; roughly 0.7% is in the top ten. The sequence came from an adult with an advanced solid tumor such as melanoma, head and neck, liver or kidney cancer. Sequenced material: CD4+ or CD8+ T cells sorted from blood, taken in a trial of the OX40 agonist ivuxolimab.

The CDR3 DNA is TGTGCCAGTAGTATATCGAAGGGGAGGAGCGAGCAGTACTTC. Translating it yields CASSISKGRSEQYF. The V call is TRBV19, the J call TRBJ2-7; D is perhaps TRBD2 (6 bases). V lost 2 bases, J lost 6 bases, and 14 bases lay in between. The CDR3 has 14 residues. Germline V CDR1 and CDR2: LNHDA, SQIVND (reference sequence).